This entry is about one TCR beta chain. V trimming: 6 bases; J trimming: 3 bases; junction bases outside the gene matches: 4. Per germline, CDR1 LNHDA and CDR2 SQIVND (reference sequence). CDR3 length equals 15 residues. This entry belongs to a study of blood T cell repertoires in COVID-19. Repertoires were generated with immunoSEQ multiplex PCR, while TCRdb's copy carries only in-frame clones and drops some. The sample has some 78,000 clones, 65% to 85% seen once. The receptor was derived from a man aged 60 to 69 with active or convalescent COVID-19. The genes are TRBV19 and TRBJ1-5; TRBD1 agrees at 11 bases. The source material was peripheral blood. The CDR3 sequence: CASRGTGGYNQPQHF. The DNA of the CDR3 is TGTGCCAGTAGGGGGACAGGGGGTTACAATCAGCCCCAGCATTTT.